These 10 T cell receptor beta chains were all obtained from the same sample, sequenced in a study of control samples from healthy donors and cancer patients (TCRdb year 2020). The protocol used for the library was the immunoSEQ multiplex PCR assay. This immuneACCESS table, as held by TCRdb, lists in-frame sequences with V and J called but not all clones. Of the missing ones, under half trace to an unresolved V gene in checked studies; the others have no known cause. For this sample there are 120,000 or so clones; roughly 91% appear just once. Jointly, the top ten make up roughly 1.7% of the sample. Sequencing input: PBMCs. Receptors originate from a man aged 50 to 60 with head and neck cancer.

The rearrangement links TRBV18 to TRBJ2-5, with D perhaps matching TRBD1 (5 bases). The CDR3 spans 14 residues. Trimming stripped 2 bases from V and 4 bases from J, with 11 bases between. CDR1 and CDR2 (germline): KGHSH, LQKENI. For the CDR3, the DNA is TGTGCCAGCTCACCAAACAGGATGGGAGAGACCCAGTACTTC. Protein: CASSPNRMGETQYF.

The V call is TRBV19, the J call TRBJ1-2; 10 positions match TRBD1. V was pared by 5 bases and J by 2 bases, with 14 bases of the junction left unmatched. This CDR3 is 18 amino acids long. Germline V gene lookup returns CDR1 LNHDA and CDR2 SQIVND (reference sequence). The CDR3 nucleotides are TGTGCCAGTAGTGCCTCACGGGACAGGGGAAGATGGAACTATGGCTACACCTTC. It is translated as CASSASRDRGRWNYGYTF.

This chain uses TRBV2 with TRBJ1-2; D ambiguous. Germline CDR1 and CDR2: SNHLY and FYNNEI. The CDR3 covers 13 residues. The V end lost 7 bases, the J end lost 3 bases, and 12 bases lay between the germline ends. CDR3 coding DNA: TGTGCCAGCACTCCCCGACCCGACTATGGCTACACCTTC. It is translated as CASTPRPDYGYTF.

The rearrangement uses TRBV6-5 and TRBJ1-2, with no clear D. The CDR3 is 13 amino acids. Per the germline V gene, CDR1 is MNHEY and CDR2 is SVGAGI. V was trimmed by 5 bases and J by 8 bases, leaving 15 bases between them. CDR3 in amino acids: CASSQPLAGGYTF. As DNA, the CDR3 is TGTGCCAGCAGTCAGCCCCTTGCCGGGGGCTACACCTTC.

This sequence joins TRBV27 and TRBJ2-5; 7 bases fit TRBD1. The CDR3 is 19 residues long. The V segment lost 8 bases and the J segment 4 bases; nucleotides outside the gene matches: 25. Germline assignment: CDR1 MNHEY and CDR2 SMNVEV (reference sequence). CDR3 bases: TGTGCCAGCGGACCCAACAGGGGTCGACCCGTATCAACCCGAGAGACCCAGTACTTC. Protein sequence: CASGPNRGRPVSTRETQYF.

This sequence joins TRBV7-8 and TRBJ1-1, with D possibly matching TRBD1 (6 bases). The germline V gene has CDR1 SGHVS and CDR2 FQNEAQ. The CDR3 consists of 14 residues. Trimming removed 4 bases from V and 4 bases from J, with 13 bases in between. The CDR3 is CASSYRAVSTEAFF. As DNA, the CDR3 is TGTGCCAGCAGCTACAGGGCGGTGAGCACTGAAGCTTTCTTT.

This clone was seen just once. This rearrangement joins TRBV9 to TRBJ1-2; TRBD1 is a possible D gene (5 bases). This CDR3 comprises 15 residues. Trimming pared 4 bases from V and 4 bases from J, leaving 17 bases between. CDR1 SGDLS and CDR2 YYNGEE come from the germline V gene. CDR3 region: CASSSDTLPIYGYTF. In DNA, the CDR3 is TGTGCCAGCAGCTCGGACACTCTTCCCATCTATGGCTACACCTTC. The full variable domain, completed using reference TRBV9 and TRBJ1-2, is DSGVTQTPKHLITATGQRVTLRCSPRSGDLSVYWYQQSLDQGLQFLIQYYNGEERAKGNILERFSAQQFPDLHSELNLSSLELGDSALYFCASSSDTLPIYGYTFGSGTRLTVV.

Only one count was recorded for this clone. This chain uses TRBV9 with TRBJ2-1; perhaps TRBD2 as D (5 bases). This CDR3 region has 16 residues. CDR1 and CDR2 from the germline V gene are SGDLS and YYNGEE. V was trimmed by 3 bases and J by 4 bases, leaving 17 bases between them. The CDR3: CASSGRGQEDYNEQFF. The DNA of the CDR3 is TGTGCCAGCAGCGGGAGAGGGCAGGAAGATTACAATGAGCAGTTCTTC.

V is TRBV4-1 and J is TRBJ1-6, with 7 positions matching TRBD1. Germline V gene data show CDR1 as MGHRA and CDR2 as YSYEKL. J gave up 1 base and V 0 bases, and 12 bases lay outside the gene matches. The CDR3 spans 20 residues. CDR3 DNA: TGCGCCAGCAGCCAAGAGAAGAGGGGGCGAGAGGGGTCCTATAATTCACCCCTCCACTTT. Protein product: CASSQEKRGREGSYNSPLHF.

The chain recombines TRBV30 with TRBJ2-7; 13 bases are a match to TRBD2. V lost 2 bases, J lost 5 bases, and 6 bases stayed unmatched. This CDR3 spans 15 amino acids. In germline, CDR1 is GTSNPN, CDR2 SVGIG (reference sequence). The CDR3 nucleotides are TGTGCCTGGAGTCCAACGGGACTAGCGGGGAACGAGCAGTACTTC. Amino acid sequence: CAWSPTGLAGNEQYF.